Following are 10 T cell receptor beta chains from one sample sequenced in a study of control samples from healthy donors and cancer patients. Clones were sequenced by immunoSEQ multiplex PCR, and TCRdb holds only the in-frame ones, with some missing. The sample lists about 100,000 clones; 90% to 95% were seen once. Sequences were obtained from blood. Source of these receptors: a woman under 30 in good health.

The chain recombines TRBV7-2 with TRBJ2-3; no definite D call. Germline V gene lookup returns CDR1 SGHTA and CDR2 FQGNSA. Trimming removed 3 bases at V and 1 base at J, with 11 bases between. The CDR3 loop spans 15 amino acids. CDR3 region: CASSFTWSRTDTQYF. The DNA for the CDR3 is TGTGCCAGCAGCTTTACCTGGTCCCGCACAGATACGCAGTATTTT.

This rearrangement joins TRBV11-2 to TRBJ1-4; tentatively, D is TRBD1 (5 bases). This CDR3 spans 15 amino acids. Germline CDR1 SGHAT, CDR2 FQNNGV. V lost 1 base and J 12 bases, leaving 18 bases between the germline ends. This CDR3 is CASSLGVAGRGELFF. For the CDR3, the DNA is TGTGCCAGCAGCTTAGGGGTCGCGGGAAGGGGAGAACTGTTTTTT.

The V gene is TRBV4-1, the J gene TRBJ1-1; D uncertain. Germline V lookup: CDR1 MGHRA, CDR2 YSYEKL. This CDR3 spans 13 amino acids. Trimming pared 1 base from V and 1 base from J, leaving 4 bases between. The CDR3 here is CASSQGWNTEAFF. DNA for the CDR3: TGCGCCAGCAGCCAAGGGTGGAACACTGAAGCTTTCTTT.

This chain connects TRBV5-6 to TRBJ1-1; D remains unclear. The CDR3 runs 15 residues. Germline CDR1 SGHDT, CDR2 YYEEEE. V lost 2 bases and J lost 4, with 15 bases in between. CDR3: CASSFRAAHSTEAFF. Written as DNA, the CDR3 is TGTGCCAGCAGCTTTCGGGCCGCGCATAGCACTGAAGCTTTCTTT.

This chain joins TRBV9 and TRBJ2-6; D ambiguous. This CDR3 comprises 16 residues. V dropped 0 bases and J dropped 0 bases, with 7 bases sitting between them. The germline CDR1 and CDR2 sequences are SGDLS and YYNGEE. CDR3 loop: CASSVDPSSGANVLTF. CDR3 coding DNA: TGTGCCAGCAGCGTAGATCCGAGCTCTGGGGCCAACGTCCTGACTTTC.

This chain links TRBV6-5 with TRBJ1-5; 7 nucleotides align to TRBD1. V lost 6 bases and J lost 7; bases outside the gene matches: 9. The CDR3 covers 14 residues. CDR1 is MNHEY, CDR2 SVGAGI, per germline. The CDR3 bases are TGTGCCAGCAGGACCGGACAGGCACAACAGCCCCAGCATTTT. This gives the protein CASRTGQAQQPQHF.

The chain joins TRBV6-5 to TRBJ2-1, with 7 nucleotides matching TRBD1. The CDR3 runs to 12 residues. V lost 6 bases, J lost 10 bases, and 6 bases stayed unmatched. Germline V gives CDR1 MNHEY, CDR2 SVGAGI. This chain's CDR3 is CASRKRQGEQFF. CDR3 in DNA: TGTGCCAGCAGAAAAAGACAGGGAGAGCAGTTCTTC.

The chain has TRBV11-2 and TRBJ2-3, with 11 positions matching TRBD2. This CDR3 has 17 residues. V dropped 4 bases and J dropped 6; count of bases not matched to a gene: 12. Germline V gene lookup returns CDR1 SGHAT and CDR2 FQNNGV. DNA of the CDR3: TGTGCCAGCAGCTCATATCTAGCGGGAGGCCGCGCGGATACGCAGTATTTT. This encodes CASSSYLAGGRADTQYF.

The CDR3 coding sequence is TGTGCCACCGGGGGGACAGGGTTCCACGAGCAGTACTTC. This sequence encodes CATGGTGFHEQYF. This chain joins TRBV15 and TRBJ2-7, with 9 bases matching TRBD1. J gave up 5 bases and V 8 bases, and 7 bases lay outside the gene matches. The CDR3 length is 13 residues. Germline V gene data show CDR1 as LNHNV and CDR2 as YYDKDF (reference sequence).

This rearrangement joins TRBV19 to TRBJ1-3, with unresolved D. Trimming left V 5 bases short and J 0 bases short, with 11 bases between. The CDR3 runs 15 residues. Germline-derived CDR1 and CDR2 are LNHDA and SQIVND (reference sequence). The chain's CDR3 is CASSPGGPSGNTIYF. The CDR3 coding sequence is TGTGCCAGTAGTCCCGGCGGGCCCTCTGGAAACACCATATATTTT.